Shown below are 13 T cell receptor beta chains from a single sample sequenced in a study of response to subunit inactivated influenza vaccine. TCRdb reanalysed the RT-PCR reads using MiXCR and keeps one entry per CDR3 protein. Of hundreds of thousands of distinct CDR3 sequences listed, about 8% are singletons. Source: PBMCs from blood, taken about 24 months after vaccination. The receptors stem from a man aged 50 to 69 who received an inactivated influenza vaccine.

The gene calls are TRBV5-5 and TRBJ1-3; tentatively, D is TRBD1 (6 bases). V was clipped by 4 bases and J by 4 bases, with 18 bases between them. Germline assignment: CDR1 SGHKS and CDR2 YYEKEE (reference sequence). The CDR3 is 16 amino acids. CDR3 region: CASSTLEGVRGNTIYF. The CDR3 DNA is TGTGCCAGCAGCACCCTGGAGGGGGTCCGCGGAAACACCATATATTTT.

CDR3: CASSLLPTGLQETQYF. DNA of the CDR3: TGCGCCAGCAGCTTGCTCCCCACAGGCTTACAAGAGACCCAGTACTTC. The V call is TRBV5-1, the J call TRBJ2-5, with TRBD1 as a possible D gene (5 bases). Germline-derived CDR1 and CDR2 are SGHRS and YFSETQ. The V end was cut by 1 base, the J end by 2 bases, with 15 bases between. This CDR3 comprises 16 residues.

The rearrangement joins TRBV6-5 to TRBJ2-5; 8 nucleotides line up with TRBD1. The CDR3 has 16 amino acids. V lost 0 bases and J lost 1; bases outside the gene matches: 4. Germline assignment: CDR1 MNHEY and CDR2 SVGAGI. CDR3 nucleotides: TGTGCCAGCAGTTACTCGACAGGGGTGTTCCAAGAGACCCAGTACTTC. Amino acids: CASSYSTGVFQETQYF.

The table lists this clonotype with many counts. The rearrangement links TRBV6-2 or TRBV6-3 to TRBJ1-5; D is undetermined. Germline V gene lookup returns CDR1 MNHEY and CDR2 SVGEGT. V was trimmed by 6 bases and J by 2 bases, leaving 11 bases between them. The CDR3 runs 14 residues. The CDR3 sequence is CASRGGLGNQPQHF. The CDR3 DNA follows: TGTGCCAGCAGGGGAGGACTGGGCAATCAGCCCCAGCATTTT.

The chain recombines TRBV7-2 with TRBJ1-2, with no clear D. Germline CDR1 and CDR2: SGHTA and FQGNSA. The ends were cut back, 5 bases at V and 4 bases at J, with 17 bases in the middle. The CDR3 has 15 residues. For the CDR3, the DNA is TGTGCCAGCAGCCCCCCCGGAGGCTCCAGCTATGGCTACACCTTC. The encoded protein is CASSPPGGSSYGYTF.

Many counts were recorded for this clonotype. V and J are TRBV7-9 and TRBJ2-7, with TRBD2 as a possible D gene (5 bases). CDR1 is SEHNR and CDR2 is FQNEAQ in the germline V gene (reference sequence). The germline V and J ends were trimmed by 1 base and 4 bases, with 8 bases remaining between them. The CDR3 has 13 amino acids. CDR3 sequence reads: CASSLGPGYEQYF. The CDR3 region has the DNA TGTGCCAGCAGCTTAGGGCCGGGATACGAGCAGTACTTC.

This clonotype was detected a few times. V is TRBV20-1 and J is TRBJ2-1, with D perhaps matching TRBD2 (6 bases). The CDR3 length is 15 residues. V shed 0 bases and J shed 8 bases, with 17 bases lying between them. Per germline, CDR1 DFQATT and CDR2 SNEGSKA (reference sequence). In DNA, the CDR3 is TGCAGTGCTAGAGATTACCGGGAGTTGGGCGATGAGCAGTTCTTC. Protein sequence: CSARDYRELGDEQFF.

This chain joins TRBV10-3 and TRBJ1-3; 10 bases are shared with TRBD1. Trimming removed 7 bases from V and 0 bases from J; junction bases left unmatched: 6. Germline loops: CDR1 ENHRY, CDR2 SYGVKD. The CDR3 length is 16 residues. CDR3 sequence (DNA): TGTGCCATCACTTCGACAGGGGGCATCTCTGGAAACACCATATATTTT. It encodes CAITSTGGISGNTIYF.

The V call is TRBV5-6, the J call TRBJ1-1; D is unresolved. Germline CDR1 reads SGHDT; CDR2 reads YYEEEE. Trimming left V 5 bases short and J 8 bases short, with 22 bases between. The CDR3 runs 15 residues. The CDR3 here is CASRGHLAGDTEAFF. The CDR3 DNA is TGTGCCAGCAGAGGTCACCTCGCTGGGGATACAGAAGCTTTCTTT.

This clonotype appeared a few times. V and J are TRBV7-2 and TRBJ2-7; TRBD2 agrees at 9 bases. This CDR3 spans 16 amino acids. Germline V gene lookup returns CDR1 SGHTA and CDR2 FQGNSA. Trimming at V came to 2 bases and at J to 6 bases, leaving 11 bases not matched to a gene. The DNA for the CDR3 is TGTGCCAGCAGCTTAATAAGTGCGGGGGGGTGGAGCGAGCAGTACTTC. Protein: CASSLISAGGWSEQYF.

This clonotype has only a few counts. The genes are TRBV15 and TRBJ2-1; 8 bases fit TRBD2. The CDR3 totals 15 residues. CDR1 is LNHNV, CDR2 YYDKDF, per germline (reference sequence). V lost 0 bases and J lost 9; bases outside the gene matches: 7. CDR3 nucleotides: TGTGCCACCAGCAGAGATCCAACTAGCGGACGTGAGCAGTTCTTC. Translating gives CATSRDPTSGREQFF.

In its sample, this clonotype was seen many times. CDR3: CAWSKTGFGDTQYF. The CDR3 nucleotides are TGTGCCTGGAGTAAAACAGGTTTTGGAGATACGCAGTATTTT. The V and J genes are TRBV30 and TRBJ2-3; D is possibly TRBD1 (5 bases). CDR3 length: 14 amino acids. CDR1 and CDR2 (germline): GTSNPN, SVGIG (reference sequence). V shed 2 bases and J shed 5 bases, with 14 bases lying between them.

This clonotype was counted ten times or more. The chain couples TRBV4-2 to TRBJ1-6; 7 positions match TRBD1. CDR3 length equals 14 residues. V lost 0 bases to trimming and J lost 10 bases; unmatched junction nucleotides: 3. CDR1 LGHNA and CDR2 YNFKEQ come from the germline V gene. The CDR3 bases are TGTGCCAGCAGCCAAGAAAGGGGGCAGTCACCCCTCCACTTT. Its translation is CASSQERGQSPLHF.